This T cell receptor (beta chain) was recovered during a study of T cells in Graves' hyperthyroidism and ophthalmopathy. Fresh peripheral blood, roughly 10 ml, was the source of the PBMCs. This CDR3 region has 14 residues. V was cut by 4 bases and J by 8 bases, with 14 bases left in between. In germline, CDR1 is SNHLY, CDR2 FYNNEI. There were TCR beta CDR3 regions amplified from RNA transcripts. HTBI primers were the set used in a first-round RT-PCR of the TCR CDR3. TCRdb called the multiplex PCR reads again in MiXCR, with one record for every CDR3 protein. The data hold approximately 740,000 distinct CDR3 sequences, with 11% to 15% observed a single time.

Sequencing was done on a sample of blood. The TCR sequence derives from a woman younger than 35 with Graves' hyperthyroidism. V usage is TRBV2 and J usage is TRBJ1-4; D is perhaps TRBD1 (5 bases). CDR3 region: CASSGGGFLEKLFF. DNA for the CDR3: TGTGCCAGCAGTGGGGGGGGGTTTCTGGAAAAACTGTTTTTT.